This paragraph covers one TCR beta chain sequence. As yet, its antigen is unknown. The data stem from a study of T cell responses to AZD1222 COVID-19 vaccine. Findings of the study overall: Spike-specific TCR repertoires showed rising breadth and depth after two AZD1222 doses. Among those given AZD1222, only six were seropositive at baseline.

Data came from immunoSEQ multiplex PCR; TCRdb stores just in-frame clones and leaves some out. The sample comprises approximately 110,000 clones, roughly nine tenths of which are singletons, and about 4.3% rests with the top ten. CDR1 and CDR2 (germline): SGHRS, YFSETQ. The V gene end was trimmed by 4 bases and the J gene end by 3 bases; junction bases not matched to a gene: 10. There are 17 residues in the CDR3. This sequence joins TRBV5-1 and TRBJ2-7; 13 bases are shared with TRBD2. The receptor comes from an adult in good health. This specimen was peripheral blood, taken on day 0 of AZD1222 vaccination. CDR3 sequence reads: CASSPGLAGFRDYEQYF. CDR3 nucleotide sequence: TGCGCCAGCAGCCCGGGACTAGCGGGATTCCGCGACTACGAGCAGTACTTC.